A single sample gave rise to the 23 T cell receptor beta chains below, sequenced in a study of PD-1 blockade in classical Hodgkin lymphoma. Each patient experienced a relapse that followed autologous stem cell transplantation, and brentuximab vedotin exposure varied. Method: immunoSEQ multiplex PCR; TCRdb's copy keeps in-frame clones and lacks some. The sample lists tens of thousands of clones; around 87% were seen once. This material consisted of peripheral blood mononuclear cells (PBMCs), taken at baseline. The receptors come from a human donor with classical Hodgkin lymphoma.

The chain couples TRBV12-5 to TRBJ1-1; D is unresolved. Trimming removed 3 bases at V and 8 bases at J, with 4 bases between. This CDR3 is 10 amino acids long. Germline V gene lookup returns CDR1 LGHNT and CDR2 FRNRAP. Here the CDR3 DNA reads TGTGCTAGTGGTTTCAAAGAAGCTTTCTTT. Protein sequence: CASGFKEAFF.

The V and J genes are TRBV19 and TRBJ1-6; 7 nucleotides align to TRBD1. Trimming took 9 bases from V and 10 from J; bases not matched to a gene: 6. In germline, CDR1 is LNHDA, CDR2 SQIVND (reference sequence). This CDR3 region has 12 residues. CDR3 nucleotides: TGTGCCAGCGGGACAGAGTACTCACCCCTCCACTTT. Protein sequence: CASGTEYSPLHF.

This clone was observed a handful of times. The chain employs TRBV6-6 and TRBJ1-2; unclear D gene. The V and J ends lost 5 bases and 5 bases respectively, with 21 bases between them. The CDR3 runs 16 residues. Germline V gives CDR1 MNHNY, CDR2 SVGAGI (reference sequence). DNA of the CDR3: TGTGCCAGCAGTCAAACCGAATCGTTCGAAACTTATGGCTACACCTTC. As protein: CASSQTESFETYGYTF.

CDR3: CASSIPRTGLSYNEQFF. The CDR3 DNA follows: TGTGCCAGCAGTATACCTAGGACAGGTCTCTCCTACAATGAGCAGTTCTTC. This chain links TRBV2 with TRBJ2-1, with 7 positions matching TRBD1. This CDR3 has 17 amino acids. CDR1 SNHLY and CDR2 FYNNEI come from the germline V gene. The junction had 10 bases not matched to a gene; V was cut back by 5 bases and J by 0 bases.

The DNA of the CDR3 is TGTGCCAGCAGCTTAGAACCGGGGAACACTGAAGCTTTCTTT. The encoded protein is CASSLEPGNTEAFF. The chain carries TRBV7-2 and TRBJ1-1; the D is unclear. Trimming stripped 1 base from V and 1 base from J, with 7 bases between. CDR1 and CDR2 from the germline V gene are SGHTA and FQGNSA. The CDR3 runs to 14 residues.

Written as DNA, the CDR3 is TGTGCCACCGTCCGGGTCGGCAATCAGCCCCAGCATTTT. The encoded protein is CATVRVGNQPQHF. This sequence joins TRBV6-6 and TRBJ1-5; no firm D call. Germline CDR1 is MNHNY and CDR2 is SVGAGI (reference sequence). Trimming cost V 10 bases and J 2 bases, with 12 bases left between them. The CDR3 is made up of 13 amino acids.

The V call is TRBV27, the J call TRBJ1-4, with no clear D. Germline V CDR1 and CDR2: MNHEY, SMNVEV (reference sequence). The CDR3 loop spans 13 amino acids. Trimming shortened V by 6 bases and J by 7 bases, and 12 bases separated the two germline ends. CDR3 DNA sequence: TGTGCCAGCAGCCCCGTCGTCACTGAAAAACTGTTTTTT. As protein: CASSPVVTEKLFF.

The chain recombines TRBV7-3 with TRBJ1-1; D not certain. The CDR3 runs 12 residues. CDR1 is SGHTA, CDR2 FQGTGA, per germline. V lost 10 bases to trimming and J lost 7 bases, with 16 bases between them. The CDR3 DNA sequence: TGTGCCACCCTTCAATCAGGAAATGAAGCTTTCTTT. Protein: CATLQSGNEAFF.

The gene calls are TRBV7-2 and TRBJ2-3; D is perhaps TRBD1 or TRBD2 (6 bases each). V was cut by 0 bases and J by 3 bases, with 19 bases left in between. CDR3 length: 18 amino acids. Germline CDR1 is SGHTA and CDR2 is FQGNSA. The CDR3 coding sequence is TGTGCCAGCAGCTTAGCTAGAGGGGGGCGCCGGGTTACAGATACGCAGTATTTT. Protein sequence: CASSLARGGRRVTDTQYF.

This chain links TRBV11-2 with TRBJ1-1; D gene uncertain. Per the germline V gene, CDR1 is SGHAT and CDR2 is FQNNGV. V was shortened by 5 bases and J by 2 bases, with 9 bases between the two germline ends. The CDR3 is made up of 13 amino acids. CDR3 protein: CASSLKLNTEAFF. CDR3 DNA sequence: TGTGCCAGCAGCCTGAAGCTAAACACTGAAGCTTTCTTT.

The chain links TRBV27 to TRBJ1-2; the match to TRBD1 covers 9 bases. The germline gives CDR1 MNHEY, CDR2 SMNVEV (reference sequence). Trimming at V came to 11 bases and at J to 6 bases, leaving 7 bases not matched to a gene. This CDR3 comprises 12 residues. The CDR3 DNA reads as TGTGCCTCCGGGACAGGGAGCGATGGCTACACCTTC. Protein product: CASGTGSDGYTF.

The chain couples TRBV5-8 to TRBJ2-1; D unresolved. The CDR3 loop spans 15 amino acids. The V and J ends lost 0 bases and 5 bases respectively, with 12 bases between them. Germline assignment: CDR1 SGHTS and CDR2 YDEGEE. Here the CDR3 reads CASSLEPFWNNEQFF. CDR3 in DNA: TGTGCCAGCAGCTTGGAACCATTTTGGAACAATGAGCAGTTCTTC.

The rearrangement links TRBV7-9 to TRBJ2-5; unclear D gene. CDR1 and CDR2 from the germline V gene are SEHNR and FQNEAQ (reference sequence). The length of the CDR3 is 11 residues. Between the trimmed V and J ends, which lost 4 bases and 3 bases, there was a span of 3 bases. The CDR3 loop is CASSSKETQYF. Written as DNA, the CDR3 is TGTGCCAGCAGCTCCAAAGAGACCCAGTACTTC. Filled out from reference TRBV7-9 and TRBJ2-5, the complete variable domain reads DTGVSQNPRHKITKRGQNVTFRCDPISEHNRLYWYRQTLGQGPEFLTYFQNEAQLEKSRLLSDRFSAERPKGSFSTLEIQRTEQGDSAMYLCASSSKETQYFGPGTRLLVL.

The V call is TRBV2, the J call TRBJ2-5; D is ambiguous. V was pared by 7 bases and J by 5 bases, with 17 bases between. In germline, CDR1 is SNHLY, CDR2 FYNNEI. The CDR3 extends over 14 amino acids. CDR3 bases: TGTGCCAGCACTGGGGATCTGGGATTCGAGACCCAGTACTTC. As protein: CASTGDLGFETQYF.

The CDR3 DNA reads TGCAGTGCTAGCGACGGGGCTTTCTTT. This codes for CSASDGAFF. The chain combines TRBV20-1 with TRBJ1-1; D gene uncertain. CDR3 length: 9 residues. Germline lookup yields CDR1 DFQATT and CDR2 SNEGSKA (reference sequence). Deletions cut 3 bases from V and 11 bases from J, with 7 bases between.

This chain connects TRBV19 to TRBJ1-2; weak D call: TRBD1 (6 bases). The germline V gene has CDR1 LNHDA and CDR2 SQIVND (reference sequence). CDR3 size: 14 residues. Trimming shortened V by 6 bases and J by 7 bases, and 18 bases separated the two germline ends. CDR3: CASSLGQSRGGYTF. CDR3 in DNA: TGTGCCAGTAGCCTCGGACAGTCGAGGGGTGGCTACACCTTC.

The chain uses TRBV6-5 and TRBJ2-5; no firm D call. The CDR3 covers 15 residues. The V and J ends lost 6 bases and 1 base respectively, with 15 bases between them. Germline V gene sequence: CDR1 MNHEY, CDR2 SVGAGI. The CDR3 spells CASRAPRQVQETQYF. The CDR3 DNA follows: TGTGCCAGCAGGGCCCCAAGGCAGGTCCAAGAGACCCAGTACTTC.

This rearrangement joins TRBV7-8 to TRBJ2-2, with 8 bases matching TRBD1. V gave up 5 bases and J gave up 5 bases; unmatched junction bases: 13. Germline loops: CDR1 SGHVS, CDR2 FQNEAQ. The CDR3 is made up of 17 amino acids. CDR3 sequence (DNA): TGTGCCAGCAGCGGGAAAGGACAGGGTTGGGAGACCGGGGAGCTGTTTTTT. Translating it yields CASSGKGQGWETGELFF. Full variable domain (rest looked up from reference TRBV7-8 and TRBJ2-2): GAGVSQSPRYKVAKRGQDVALRCDPISGHVSLFWYQQALGQGPEFLTYFQNEAQLDKSGLPSDRFFAERPEGSVSTLKIQRTQQEDSAVYLCASSGKGQGWETGELFFGEGSRLTVL.

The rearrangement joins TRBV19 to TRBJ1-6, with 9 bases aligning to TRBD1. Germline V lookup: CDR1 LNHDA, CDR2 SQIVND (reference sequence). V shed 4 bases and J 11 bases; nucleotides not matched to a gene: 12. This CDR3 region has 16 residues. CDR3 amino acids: CASSTNKQGAFAPLHF. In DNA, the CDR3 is TGTGCCAGTAGTACAAATAAACAGGGGGCGTTTGCACCCCTCCACTTT.

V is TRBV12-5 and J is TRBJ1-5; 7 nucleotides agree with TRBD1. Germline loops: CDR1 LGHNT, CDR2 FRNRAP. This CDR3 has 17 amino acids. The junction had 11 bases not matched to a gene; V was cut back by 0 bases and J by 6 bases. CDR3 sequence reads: CASGLVQGQDYVQPQHF. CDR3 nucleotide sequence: TGTGCTAGTGGTTTGGTACAAGGACAGGATTACGTTCAGCCCCAGCATTTT.

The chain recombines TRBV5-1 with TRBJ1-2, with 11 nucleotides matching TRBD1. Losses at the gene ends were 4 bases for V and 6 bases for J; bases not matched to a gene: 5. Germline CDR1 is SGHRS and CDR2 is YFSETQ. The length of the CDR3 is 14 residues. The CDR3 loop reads CASSIGQGAHGYTF. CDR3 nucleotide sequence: TGCGCCAGCAGCATAGGACAGGGGGCCCATGGCTACACCTTC. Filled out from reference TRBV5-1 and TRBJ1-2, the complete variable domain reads KAGVTQTPRYLIKTRGQQVTLSCSPISGHRSVSWYQQTPGQGLQFLFEYFSETQRNKGNFPGRFSGRQFSNSRSEMNVSTLELGDSALYLCASSIGQGAHGYTFGSGTRLTVV.

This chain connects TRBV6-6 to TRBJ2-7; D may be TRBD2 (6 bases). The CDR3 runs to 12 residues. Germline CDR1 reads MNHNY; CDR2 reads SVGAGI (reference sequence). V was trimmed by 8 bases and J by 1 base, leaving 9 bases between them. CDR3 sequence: CASGAGSYEQYF. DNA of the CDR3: TGTGCCAGCGGAGCGGGTTCCTACGAGCAGTACTTC.

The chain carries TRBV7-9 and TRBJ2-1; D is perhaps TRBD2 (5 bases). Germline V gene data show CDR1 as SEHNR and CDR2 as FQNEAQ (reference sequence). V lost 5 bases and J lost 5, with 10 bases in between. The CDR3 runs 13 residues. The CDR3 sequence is CASSPDWNNEQFF. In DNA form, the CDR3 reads TGTGCCAGCAGCCCGGACTGGAACAATGAGCAGTTCTTC.